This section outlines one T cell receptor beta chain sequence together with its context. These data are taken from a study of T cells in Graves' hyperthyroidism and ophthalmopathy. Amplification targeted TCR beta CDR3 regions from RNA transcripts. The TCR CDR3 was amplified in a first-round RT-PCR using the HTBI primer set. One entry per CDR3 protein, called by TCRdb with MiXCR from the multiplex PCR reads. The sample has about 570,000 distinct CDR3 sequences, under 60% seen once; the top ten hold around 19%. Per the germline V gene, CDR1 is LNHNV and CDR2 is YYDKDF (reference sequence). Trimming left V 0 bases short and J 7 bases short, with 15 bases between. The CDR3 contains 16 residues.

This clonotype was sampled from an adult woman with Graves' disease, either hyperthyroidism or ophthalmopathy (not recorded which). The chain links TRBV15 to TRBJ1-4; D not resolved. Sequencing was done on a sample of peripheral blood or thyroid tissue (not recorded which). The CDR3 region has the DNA TGTGCCACCAGCAGAGAATCTATGGCAGGCGGTGAAAAACTGTTTTTT. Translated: CATSRESMAGGEKLFF.